The clone carrying this T cell receptor (beta chain) was counted only a few times. Its antigen remains unidentified. Deletions cut 5 bases from V and 6 bases from J, with 14 bases between. The CDR3 has 14 amino acids. CDR1 and CDR2 (germline): MNHEY, SMNVEV (reference sequence). These data originate in a study of CD8 T cells in ankylosing spondylitis. Molecular-barcoded quantitative 5'-RACE produced these TCR beta libraries. MiXCR, applied by TCRdb to the 5' RACE reads, yields one record per CDR3 protein. The table lists a few hundred thousand distinct CDR3 sequences, 18% of them singletons, with roughly 34% in the top ten. Overall study results and limits: CD8+ cells made up the disease-linked clones, which were relatively rare in peripheral blood. Reportedly, disease-linked clones are significantly enriched in ankylosing spondylitis patients' matched synovial fluid.

The sequenced sample consisted of blood, either unsorted or a sorted T cell fraction (not recorded which). The source is a male donor with ankylosing spondylitis or in good health (not recorded which). The gene calls are TRBV27 and TRBJ2-1; D is possibly TRBD1 or TRBD2 (6 bases each). Here the CDR3 reads CASSLGGQGNEQFF. In DNA, the CDR3 is TGTGCCAGCAGTCTTGGGGGGCAGGGCAATGAGCAGTTCTTC.